This T cell receptor (beta chain) was sequenced in a study of identical twins. V dropped 4 bases and J dropped 5; count of bases not matched to a gene: 6. Germline loops: CDR1 MDHEN, CDR2 SYDVKM. The CDR3 consists of 14 residues. This clonotype was detected ten times or more. MiXCR, run by TCRdb on the 5' RACE reads, gives a single entry per CDR3 protein. The sample lists 690,000 or so distinct CDR3 sequences, about 9.4% occurring once. This sample also belongs to another study, concerning yellow fever vaccine responses in identical twins.

The sequenced sample was PBMCs. This TCR was recovered from a woman under 30 in good health. V and J are TRBV28 and TRBJ1-2; 8 nucleotides agree with TRBD1. The CDR3 region is CASSSATGAYGYTF. CDR3 in DNA: TGTGCCAGCAGTTCCGCGACAGGGGCGTATGGCTACACCTTC.